The 28 T cell receptor beta chains below come from one sample, sequenced in a study of blood T cell repertoires in COVID-19. This table comes from immunoSEQ multiplex PCR, and its TCRdb copy is limited to in-frame clones, with some not included. This table has roughly 290,000 clones, 80% to 90% appearing once. The sequencing input was PBMCs or T cells enriched from blood (not recorded which). The receptors originated from a woman between 25 and 40 years old who had recovered from COVID-19.

The gene calls are TRBV5-1 and TRBJ2-2, with 8 bases lining up with TRBD1. Germline V gene lookup returns CDR1 SGHRS and CDR2 YFSETQ. The CDR3 consists of 16 residues. The junction had 7 bases not matched to a gene; V was cut back by 4 bases and J by 2 bases. CDR3 amino acids: CASSLGTGPNTGELFF. CDR3 nucleotide sequence: TGCGCCAGCAGCCTCGGGACAGGACCAAACACCGGGGAGCTGTTTTTT.

This sequence joins TRBV7-9 and TRBJ1-4; D is uncertain. The CDR3 is 16 amino acids. The V gene's germline CDR1 is SEHNR and CDR2 FQNEAQ (reference sequence). The ends were cut back, 5 bases at V and 5 bases at J, with 18 bases in the middle. The CDR3 reads CASSPVAGFVNEKLFF. CDR3 sequence (DNA): TGTGCCAGCAGCCCAGTGGCGGGGTTTGTAAATGAAAAACTGTTTTTT.

A single count supports this clone. The gene calls are TRBV15 and TRBJ2-1, with TRBD2 matching over 8 bases. V was pared by 1 base and J by 0 bases, with 17 bases of the junction left unmatched. The CDR3 is 21 amino acids. CDR1 is LNHNV, CDR2 YYDKDF, per germline (reference sequence). The CDR3 here is CATSRGERGLLTLSSYNEQFF. CDR3 DNA: TGTGCCACCAGCAGAGGGGAGCGGGGGTTATTAACCTTGAGCTCCTACAATGAGCAGTTCTTC.

This clone has a single count. The J gene is TRBJ1-4, the V gene TRBV28; weak D call: TRBD1 (5 bases). The germline gives CDR1 MDHEN, CDR2 SYDVKM. The CDR3 is 14 residues long. Between the trimmed V and J ends, which lost 4 bases and 5 bases, there was a span of 11 bases. CDR3 loop: CASSSPQGNEKLFF. The DNA of the CDR3 is TGTGCCAGCAGTTCTCCCCAGGGAAATGAAAAACTGTTTTTT.

V usage is TRBV5-6 and J usage is TRBJ1-6, with D possibly being TRBD1 (5 bases). The length of the CDR3 is 17 residues. From germline, CDR1 is SGHDT and CDR2 YYEEEE. With 4 bases removed from V and 0 bases from J, the gap between germline ends came to 14 bases. CDR3 DNA: TGTGCCAGCAGCCCGAGTGGGGCGAGCTCCTATAATTCACCCCTCCACTTT. Encoded protein: CASSPSGASSYNSPLHF.

As DNA, the CDR3 is TGTGCCACCAGCAGAGATCGGGAGATGACAGATACGCAGTATTTT. Its translation is CATSRDREMTDTQYF. The V call is TRBV15, the J call TRBJ2-3; TRBD2 might be the D (6 bases). Germline CDR1 is LNHNV and CDR2 is YYDKDF (reference sequence). Trimming left V 0 bases short and J 3 bases short, with 10 bases between. The CDR3 has 15 residues.

This chain connects TRBV5-1 to TRBJ2-1; no clear D. This CDR3 has 15 amino acids. CDR1 and CDR2 from the germline V gene are SGHRS and YFSETQ. Trimming took off 4 bases at V and 0 bases at J, with 11 bases between the two ends. CDR3: CASSLVGYSYNEQFF. DNA of the CDR3: TGCGCCAGCAGCCTGGTGGGCTACTCCTACAATGAGCAGTTCTTC.

CDR3 in DNA: TGTGCCAGCAGTTCCCCGGGACTATCCGTAAAGAACGAGCAGTACTTC. It codes for CASSSPGLSVKNEQYF. This sequence joins TRBV28 and TRBJ2-7, with 7 bases fitting TRBD2. The CDR3 runs 16 residues. V dropped 4 bases and J dropped 5; count of bases not matched to a gene: 14. Looked up from germline, CDR1 is MDHEN and CDR2 is SYDVKM.

The chain has TRBV6-6 and TRBJ2-5, with TRBD2 matching over 9 bases. The CDR3 covers 16 residues. Germline V gene data show CDR1 as MNHNY and CDR2 as SVGAGI (reference sequence). Trimming cost V 5 bases and J 5 bases; bases outside gene matches: 12. The CDR3, as DNA: TGTGCCAGCAGTCCCTCCCCGGCGGGAGGGCCGGAGACCCAGTACTTC. It is translated as CASSPSPAGGPETQYF.

The gene calls are TRBV10-2 and TRBJ2-1, with D tentatively TRBD1 (6 bases). The CDR3 covers 17 residues. V lost 7 bases and J 9 bases, leaving 28 bases between the germline ends. The germline V gene encodes CDR1 WSHSY and CDR2 SAAADI. In DNA form, the CDR3 reads TGCGCCAGCATTCCCTGGACAGCGGCCCTTTTTTCTGGTGAGCAGTTCTTC. It yields the protein CASIPWTAALFSGEQFF.

The genes are TRBV5-1 and TRBJ1-4, with 10 bases identical to TRBD1. CDR1 is SGHRS, CDR2 YFSETQ, per germline. Germline trimming cut 2 bases from V and 3 bases from J; bases unmatched to any gene: 13. There are 19 residues in the CDR3. CDR3 in DNA: TGCGCCAGCAGCTTCTCTCCGCCGGGACAGGGGATGCCTAATGAAAAACTGTTTTTT. This encodes CASSFSPPGQGMPNEKLFF.

The chain uses TRBV19 and TRBJ1-5; D may be TRBD1 (5 bases). Germline lookup yields CDR1 LNHDA and CDR2 SQIVND (reference sequence). V was trimmed by 7 bases and J by 7 bases, leaving 23 bases between them. CDR3 size: 16 residues. The CDR3 region has the DNA TGTGCCAGTAAAGTTCCGGGCGGGGCAGTGCGGCAGCCCCAGCATTTT. This codes for CASKVPGGAVRQPQHF.

The chain employs TRBV7-6 and TRBJ2-5; D gene uncertain. V was pared by 2 bases and J by 5 bases, with 12 bases between. This CDR3 has 14 amino acids. In germline, CDR1 is SGHVS, CDR2 FNYEAQ. CDR3 DNA sequence: TGTGCCAGCAGCTTAAATTCGGGTTTTGAGACCCAGTACTTC. Amino acid sequence: CASSLNSGFETQYF.

The rearrangement joins TRBV28 to TRBJ1-1; D is unresolved. This CDR3 has 15 residues. Trimming removed 5 bases from V and 1 base from J, with 14 bases in between. Germline CDR1 MDHEN, CDR2 SYDVKM. CDR3: CASSPPYGGNTEAFF. CDR3 DNA: TGTGCCAGCAGTCCACCCTACGGAGGGAACACTGAAGCTTTCTTT.

J is TRBJ2-3 and V is TRBV28; TRBD2 agrees at 13 bases. The CDR3 is 17 amino acids. After removal of 5 bases from V and 5 bases from J, the junction contained 10 bases not matched to a gene. Germline V gene sequence: CDR1 MDHEN, CDR2 SYDVKM. In nucleotides, the CDR3 is TGTGCCAGCAGTGCTGGACTAGCGGGGGCAGGGGGAGATACGCAGTATTTT. Translating gives CASSAGLAGAGGDTQYF.

This chain links TRBV28 with TRBJ1-1, with D maybe TRBD1 (5 bases). The CDR3 covers 12 residues. CDR1 is MDHEN and CDR2 is SYDVKM in the germline V gene. V was pared by 4 bases and J by 8 bases, with 11 bases between. This CDR3 reads CASSSLGLEAFF. For the CDR3, the DNA is TGTGCCAGCAGTTCCTTGGGACTGGAAGCTTTCTTT.

The chain combines TRBV7-6 with TRBJ1-5; D remains unclear. The CDR3 covers 17 residues. CDR1 SGHVS and CDR2 FNYEAQ come from the germline V gene. With 1 base removed from V and 6 bases from J, the gap between germline ends came to 19 bases. The CDR3 DNA reads as TGTGCCAGCAGCTTAGAGGTTCAGGTGTTCGAGGGTCAGCCCCAGCATTTT. Protein product: CASSLEVQVFEGQPQHF.

The J gene is TRBJ2-7, the V gene TRBV29-1, with D uncertain. Deletions cut 4 bases from V and 4 bases from J, with 20 bases between. Germline V lookup: CDR1 SQVTM, CDR2 ANQGSEA. The CDR3 is 15 residues long. The CDR3 DNA reads TGCAGCGTTGGTAATAGTCCCGGGTCTAGTTACGAGCAGTACTTC. This translates into CSVGNSPGSSYEQYF.

Only a few counts were recorded for this clone. The chain joins TRBV5-1 to TRBJ1-3; 9 nucleotides agree with TRBD1. The ends lost 1 base at V and 4 bases at J; junction bases unmatched: 6. This CDR3 has 16 amino acids. Germline V CDR1 and CDR2: SGHRS, YFSETQ. The CDR3, as DNA: TGCGCCAGCAGCTTGCAGGGACAGGGCGGAGGAAACACCATATATTTT. Translating it yields CASSLQGQGGGNTIYF.

This sequence joins TRBV14 and TRBJ1-4, with D perhaps TRBD1 (5 bases). V lost 0 bases, J lost 1 base, and 6 bases lay in between. CDR3 length: 15 residues. Germline V lookup: CDR1 SGHDN, CDR2 FVKESK. The CDR3 protein is CASSQDRGTNEKLFF. CDR3 nucleotide sequence: TGTGCCAGCAGCCAAGATAGGGGAACTAATGAAAAACTGTTTTTT.

The CDR3 nucleotides are TGTGCCAGCAGCCCTGCCCCAGCGGGGGAGGGCACAGATACGCAGTATTTT. Translation gives CASSPAPAGEGTDTQYF. This chain uses TRBV9 with TRBJ2-3; 8 bases are a match to TRBD2. CDR1 SGDLS and CDR2 YYNGEE come from the germline V gene. This CDR3 comprises 17 residues. The trim removed 4 bases at V and 1 base at J, leaving 11 bases unmatched.

The genes are TRBV12-3 or TRBV12-4 and TRBJ1-1; D gene ambiguous. Deletions cut 11 bases from V and 6 bases from J, with 16 bases between. CDR3 length: 12 amino acids. CDR3 amino acids: CACAAGTSEAFF. The CDR3 DNA reads TGTGCCTGCGCCGCCGGTACCTCTGAAGCTTTCTTT.

The chain links TRBV30 to TRBJ2-1; D might be TRBD2 (6 bases). The CDR3 has 13 residues. The V end was cut by 1 base, the J end by 9 bases, with 13 bases between. CDR1 and CDR2 (germline): GTSNPN, SVGIG (reference sequence). As DNA, the CDR3 is TGTGCCTGGAGTGATTCCCCTAGCGCTGAGCAGTTCTTC. Amino acids: CAWSDSPSAEQFF.

The chain recombines TRBV28 with TRBJ1-6, with TRBD1 as a possible D gene (5 bases). V was clipped by 4 bases and J by 8 bases, with 15 bases between them. This CDR3 spans 15 amino acids. The V gene's germline CDR1 is MDHEN and CDR2 SYDVKM. The CDR3 spells CASSSGPGYDSPLHF. CDR3 coding DNA: TGTGCCAGCAGTTCAGGGCCTGGATACGATTCACCCCTCCACTTT.

The CDR3 bases are TGTGCCAGCAGTATTAGCGGGAGAGCGGGCAATGAGCAGTTCTTC. Its protein is CASSISGRAGNEQFF. The gene calls are TRBV7-9 and TRBJ2-1; TRBD2 agrees at 9 bases. Germline V lookup: CDR1 SEHNR, CDR2 FQNEAQ (reference sequence). CDR3 size: 15 residues. The junction had 9 bases not matched to a gene; V was cut back by 6 bases and J by 6 bases.

On this clone: At one end the junction does not follow the germline gene, possibly because of a read error. The rearrangement uses TRBV3-1 (or the pseudogene TRBV3-2) and TRBJ1-3; 8 bases are a match to TRBD1. The CDR3 has 11 residues. CDR1 LGHDT and CDR2 YNNKEL come from the germline V gene (reference sequence). CDR3 coding DNA: TGTGCCAGCAGCCAAGAGGGACAGGCCCTTTTT. Residues: CASSQEGQALF.

This clone was counted a few times. The rearrangement joins TRBV10-1 to TRBJ2-1; tentative D call: TRBD2 (5 bases). Germline-derived CDR1 and CDR2 are WNHNN and SYGVQD (reference sequence). The CDR3 sequence is 15 residues long. V lost 4 bases and J 0 bases, leaving 10 bases between the germline ends. The CDR3 region is CASSGSDYSYNEQFF. The CDR3, as DNA: TGCGCCAGCAGTGGAAGCGACTACTCCTACAATGAGCAGTTCTTC.

The rearrangement uses TRBV5-1 and TRBJ2-1, with D perhaps TRBD1 (6 bases). This CDR3 is built from 13 residues. V dropped 1 base and J dropped 8 bases, with 10 bases sitting between them. Germline values: CDR1 SGHRS, CDR2 YFSETQ. CDR3 sequence reads: CASSLNRVDEQFF. DNA for the CDR3: TGCGCCAGCAGCTTGAACAGGGTTGATGAGCAGTTCTTC.